The entry below describes one TCR beta chain. Its recognized antigen is unknown. The sample holds no much larger clone one base away, and base qualities are not on file. The data originate from a study of chemoradiotherapy in HPV16-positive cancers (dated by TCRdb to the early 2020s). In the study overall: Using functional T-cell assays on cells from a couple of HPV16-positive patients, the researchers defined candidate HPV-specific T-cell clones and common TCR motifs. TCR repertoires from roughly 87 patients with HPV-related cancers were then used to track the candidate HPV-specific TCRs and motifs. The study asked whether T-cell immunity to the HPV oncoproteins E6 and E7 changes during chemoradiotherapy and whether this immunity affects survival. Overall study results and their limits: Among HPV16-positive patients, expansion of HPV-responsive T cells during chemoradiotherapy was associated with better recurrence-free survival. Expansion of candidate HPV-specific clones and E7-related TCR motifs was observed in the tumor microenvironment during treatment, whereas no such expansion was observed for non-HPV-specific T cells. Only a couple of HPV16-positive patients were used to derive the functional definition of HPV-specific T cells, and the survival association was reported for HPV16-positive patients.

Library preparation employed the immunoSEQ multiplex PCR assay. As stored in TCRdb, this immuneACCESS dataset retains in-frame rearrangements with V and J assigned. A fraction of the clones does not appear; measured against another copy, unresolved V genes explain less than half of the discrepancy, and the remainder lacks a known reason. Across this sample there are approximately 13,000 clones, with 65% to 80% seen only once. Jointly, the top ten make up 10% of the sample. As encoded in the germline V gene (reference sequence), CDR1 is GTSNPN while CDR2 is SVGIG. Its CDR3 holds 16 amino acids, cysteine through phenylalanine. Only the CDR3 part of the read is kept: 48 bases, read in frame from the first base. Because repertoires were sampled repeatedly during chemoradiotherapy, clonal expansion in the tumor microenvironment could be followed.

The sequence derives from a human donor with HPV-associated anogenital cancer. The specimen was collected from a patient who underwent chemoradiotherapy. This chain joins TRBV30 to TRBJ2-3, and TRBD2 aligns with 9 junction nucleotides. CDR3 protein: CAQAGGKAGVTDTQYF. In nucleotides, the sequence is TGTGCTCAAGCGGGAGGAAAGGCGGGTGTAACAGATACGCAGTATTTT.